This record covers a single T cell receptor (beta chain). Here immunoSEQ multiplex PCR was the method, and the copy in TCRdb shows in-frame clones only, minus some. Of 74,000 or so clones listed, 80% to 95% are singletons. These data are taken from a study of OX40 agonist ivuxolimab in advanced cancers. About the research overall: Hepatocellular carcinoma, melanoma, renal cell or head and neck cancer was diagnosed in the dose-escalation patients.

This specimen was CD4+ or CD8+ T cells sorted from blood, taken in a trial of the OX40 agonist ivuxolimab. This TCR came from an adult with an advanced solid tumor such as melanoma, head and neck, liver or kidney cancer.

The CDR3 sequence is CASSDAANYGYTF. In nucleotides, the CDR3 is TGTGCCAGCAGTGATGCGGCTAACTATGGCTACACCTTC. The chain carries TRBV2 and TRBJ1-2; D ambiguous. Trimming cost V 3 bases and J 0 bases, with 5 bases left between them. This CDR3 is 13 amino acids long. In germline, CDR1 is SNHLY, CDR2 FYNNEI.